The rows below give T cell receptor beta chains drawn from one sample of a study of identical twins. MiXCR was run by TCRdb on the 5' RACE reads, yielding one entry per CDR3 protein. The table lists around 280,000 distinct CDR3 sequences, 6.5% to 9.5% of them singletons, with less than 2.5% in the top ten. The same specimen was also included in a second study, on yellow fever vaccine responses in identical twins.

The sample taken for sequencing was memory (CD45RO+) T cells sorted from blood. The receptors come from a woman under 30 in good health. CDR3s include the opening cysteine and the closing phenylalanine or tryptophan. The D gene is left open where the match is weak. Part of the rows lack a size; the others show once, few, many or a class for expanded clones.

TRBV9	TRBJ2-3	TRBD2	-	15	TGTGCCAGCAGCGTAGTAGCGGGTGGGGGAGATACGCAGTATTTT	CASSVVAGGGDTQYF
TRBV3-1	TRBJ2-2	TRBD1	many	15	TGTGCCAGCAGCCAAAGGACAGGGGGCACCGGGGAGCTGTTTTTT	CASSQRTGGTGELFF
TRBV5-1	TRBJ2-3	TRBD1	many	18	TGCGCCAGCTCCCGGGACAGGGGGCGTGGAGGGGACACAGATACGCAGTATTTT	CASSRDRGRGGDTDTQYF
TRBV9	TRBJ1-6	-	few	14	TGTGCCAGCAGTCAAGGACCGACGAATTCACCCCTCCACTTT	CASSQGPTNSPLHF
TRBV4-1	TRBJ1-3	-	-	14	TGCGCCAGCAGCCAGCGGGAGGGGGGAAACACCATATATTTT	CASSQREGGNTIYF
TRBV15	TRBJ1-1	-	many	14	TGTGCCACCAGCAGAGCCTCATCGTTGACTGAAGCTTTCTTT	CATSRASSLTEAFF
TRBV12-3/TRBV12-4	TRBJ2-6	-	many	17	TGTGCCAGCAGTCAGGTAACGGGGGCGCCTGGGGCCAACGTCCTGACTTTC	CASSQVTGAPGANVLTF
TRBV14	TRBJ2-3	TRBD1	few	16	TGTGCCAGCAGCCAAGGACAGGGGTATTGGACAGATACGCAGTATTTT	CASSQGQGYWTDTQYF
TRBV28	TRBJ1-5	-	-	11	TGTGCCAGCAGTTCACAGCAGCCCCAGCATTTT	CASSSQQPQHF
TRBV12-3/TRBV12-4	TRBJ1-6	-	many	14	TGTGCCAGCAATCGGGACTCCAGTAATTCACCCCTCCACTTT	CASNRDSSNSPLHF
TRBV5-1	TRBJ2-7	-	few	15	TGCGCCAGCAGCCCCCCGGGACAAAGAAACTACGAGCAGTACTTC	CASSPPGQRNYEQYF
TRBV20-1	TRBJ2-5	TRBD1	-	14	TGCAGTGCTAGAAACAGGGGGCGCTGGGAGACCCAGTACTTC	CSARNRGRWETQYF
TRBV25-1	TRBJ1-1	-	few	17	TGTGCCAGCAGTGAAATAATTTCGGACAATACCAACACTGAAGCTTTCTTT	CASSEIISDNTNTEAFF
TRBV25-1	TRBJ1-1	-	many	17	TGTGCCAGCAGTGATGGGTTAAGATATGGGGGAAACACTGAAGCTTTCTTT	CASSDGLRYGGNTEAFF
TRBV7-8	TRBJ2-1	-	-	12	TGTGCCAGCAGCTTTGACCCGAATGAGCAGTTCTTC	CASSFDPNEQFF
TRBV14	TRBJ2-3	-	few	17	TGTGCCAGCAGCCAAGAGGAAGGGGACTCAAGCACAGATACGCAGTATTTT	CASSQEEGDSSTDTQYF
TRBV10-3	TRBJ2-3	TRBD2	many	12	TGTGCCATCAGTATAGCGGGAGATACGCAGTATTTT	CAISIAGDTQYF
TRBV10-3	TRBJ2-7	TRBD2	many	13	TGTGCCATCAGGTCTAGCGGGAGTGACGAGCAGTACTTC	CAIRSSGSDEQYF
TRBV14	TRBJ2-2	TRBD1	few	14	TGTGCCAGCAGCCGTCAGGGGGCGTTCGGGGAGCTGTTTTTT	CASSRQGAFGELFF
TRBV14	TRBJ1-1	-	few	17	TGTGCCAGCAGCCAAGCAGGGAGGGTGAATCTGAACACTGAAGCTTTCTTT	CASSQAGRVNLNTEAFF
TRBV2	TRBJ1-1	-	-	15	TGTGCCAGCAGTCCATCCCACAGGGAAAACACTGAAGCTTTCTTT	CASSPSHRENTEAFF
TRBV6-4	TRBJ2-2	-	few	16	TGTGCCAGCAGTGAAAGCCCCAATAAAGTAGCGGGGGAGCTGTTTTTT	CASSESPNKVAGELFF
TRBV28	TRBJ1-5	TRBD1	many	15	TGTGCCAGCAGACTCATCGGGACAGGCAATCAGCCCCAGCATTTT	CASRLIGTGNQPQHF
TRBV28	TRBJ2-3	TRBD2	-	17	TGTGCCAGCAGTTCCCCCCGGGGGGGGGCTAACACAGATACGCAGTATTTT	CASSSPRGGANTDTQYF
TRBV6-2/TRBV6-3	TRBJ2-3	-	many	21	TGTGCCAGCAGTTACGGTCGAGGGGCCATTAGAGGGTCTACTAGCACAGATACGCAGTATTTT	CASSYGRGAIRGSTSTDTQYF
TRBV5-6	TRBJ2-5	-	few	15	TGTGCCAGCAGCCACTCTGGGCCCCTCCAAGAGACCCAGTACTTC	CASSHSGPLQETQYF
TRBV6-1	TRBJ2-1	TRBD1	many	13	TGTGCCACCACGTATGAGACAGGGCATGAGCAGTTCTTC	CATTYETGHEQFF
TRBV5-8	TRBJ2-7	TRBD1	many	14	TGTGCCAGCAGCGACCGGGACAGGGGGCGCGAGCAGTACTTC	CASSDRDRGREQYF
TRBV6-5	TRBJ2-1	TRBD2	few	16	TGTGCCAGCAGTCACCCGGGGCTAGCGGGGCCAAATGAGCAGTTCTTC	CASSHPGLAGPNEQFF
TRBV5-4	TRBJ2-1	TRBD2	-	15	TGTGCCAGCAGGGGACTAGCGGGGGGGTGGAATGAGCAGTTCTTC	CASRGLAGGWNEQFF
TRBV12-3/TRBV12-4	TRBJ2-5	TRBD1	many	15	TGTGCCAGCACCCAGGGGGCCATAGGAGGGGAGACCCAGTACTTC	CASTQGAIGGETQYF
TRBV12-3/TRBV12-4	TRBJ1-1	TRBD1	many	13	TGTGCCAGCAGTCGGGGACAGGGGGCTGAAGCTTTCTTT	CASSRGQGAEAFF
TRBV6-1	TRBJ1-5	-	-	14	TGTGCCAGCAGCCAGACAGGCCCAGGACAGCCCCAGCATTTT	CASSQTGPGQPQHF
TRBV5-1	TRBJ2-3	-	many	14	TGCGCCAGCAGCTTGGCCAGCGTCACAGATACGCAGTATTTT	CASSLASVTDTQYF
TRBV12-3/TRBV12-4	TRBJ2-1	-	-	13	TGTGCCAGCAGTTTTTCCTGGGAAGGTGAGCAGTTCTTC	CASSFSWEGEQFF
TRBV19	TRBJ1-2	-	-	13	TGTGCCAGTAGTATTATAGGATCGTATGGCTACACCTTC	CASSIIGSYGYTF
TRBV5-1	TRBJ2-7	TRBD2	many	14	TGCGCCAGCAGCGATCGGGGGGGTTCCTACGAGCAGTACTTC	CASSDRGGSYEQYF
TRBV28	TRBJ2-2	-	few	15	TGTGCCAGCAGTTTAGAGGGTGGTGGCACCGGGGAGCTGTTTTTT	CASSLEGGGTGELFF
TRBV20-1	TRBJ2-3	-	-	13	TGCAGTGCTAGTGTGAGCACGACAGATACGCAGTATTTT	CSASVSTTDTQYF
TRBV3-1	TRBJ2-3	-	-	15	TGTGCCAGCAGCCAAGGGGACTTCGGCGGAGATACGCAGTATTTT	CASSQGDFGGDTQYF
TRBV5-8	TRBJ2-3	-	-	14	TGTGCCAGCAGCCATTACCTTTCGGGAGATACGCAGTATTTT	CASSHYLSGDTQYF
TRBV11-2	TRBJ2-3	TRBD2	few	14	TGTGCCAGCACACTAGCGGGAGAACCAGATACGCAGTATTTT	CASTLAGEPDTQYF
TRBV9	TRBJ2-7	-	few	14	TGTGCCAGCAGCTTCCGGGCCACCTCCTACGAGCAGTACTTC	CASSFRATSYEQYF
TRBV29-1	TRBJ1-1	-	many	12	TGCAGCGTTGATCGGGGGGCCACTGAAGCTTTCTTT	CSVDRGATEAFF
TRBV5-1	TRBJ2-4	-	-	15	TGCGCCAGCAGCTGGTCCTCGGTTGACAAAAACATTCAGTACTTC	CASSWSSVDKNIQYF
TRBV20-1	TRBJ2-1	-	few	12	TGCAGTGCTAGGCCCAGGAAGAATGAGCAGTTCTTC	CSARPRKNEQFF
TRBV29-1	TRBJ2-1	-	many	14	TGCAGCGTTGAATCCATGGGGAACAACAATGAGCAGTTCTTC	CSVESMGNNNEQFF
TRBV29-1	TRBJ2-4	-	-	17	TGCAGCGTTGTTCCGGGTACGGGCGTGGGTGCTAAAAACATTCAGTACTTC	CSVVPGTGVGAKNIQYF
TRBV11-2	TRBJ1-1	-	many	13	TGTGCCAGCAGCTTAGATCAGATCCATGAAGCTTTCTTT	CASSLDQIHEAFF
TRBV27	TRBJ2-7	-	-	15	TGTGCCAGCAGTTTATTTGCGGGGCCGGTGTGCGAGCAGTACTTC	CASSLFAGPVCEQYF